Listed below are T cell receptor beta chains from one sample, sequenced in a study of breast tumors, draining lymph nodes, adjacent tissues. TCRdb re-called the multiplex PCR reads with MiXCR, one entry per CDR3 protein. The repertoire holds some 130,000 distinct CDR3 sequences, about 20% seen once, with about 2.6% in the top ten. Material for sequencing was axillary lymph node tissue. These receptors all come from a female donor with breast cancer. Some clones in this sample may be carry-over from other donors' samples. The CDR3 runs from the conserved cysteine through the conserved F or W. The order of the fields is D gene, V gene, J gene, clone size, CDR3 protein, CDR3 DNA. The D gene is left open where the match is weak. Clone size, where shown, is once, few, many, or a class for clones that have expanded.

.	TRBV25-1	TRBJ1-2	many	CASSEGGGLRGYTF	TGTGCCAGCAGTGAAGGCGGGGGTTTAAGAGGCTACACCTTC
TRBD1	TRBV28	TRBJ1-2	.	CASSVLAGQGLGGYTF	TGTGCCAGCAGTGTCCTCGCCGGACAGGGGCTGGGGGGCTACACCTTC
TRBD2	TRBV29-1	TRBJ2-1	many	CSVKASGQNNEQFF	TGCAGCGTTAAGGCTAGCGGCCAGAACAATGAGCAGTTCTTC
.	TRBV6-5	TRBJ2-1	many	CASSYPIQVKSSYNEQFF	TGTGCCAGCAGTTACCCAATACAGGTGAAGAGCTCCTACAATGAGCAGTTCTTC
.	TRBV2	TRBJ2-7	many	CASSVIPSSYEQYF	TGTGCCAGCAGTGTAATACCAAGCTCCTACGAGCAGTACTTC
.	TRBV20-1	TRBJ2-3	many	CSARGWREGTDTQYF	TGCAGTGCTAGAGGGTGGCGGGAAGGCACAGATACGCAGTATTTT
TRBD2	TRBV20-1	TRBJ2-1	many	CSARDPTSVAYNEQFF	TGCAGTGCTAGAGATCCCACTAGCGTAGCCTACAATGAGCAGTTCTTC
TRBD1	TRBV7-2	TRBJ2-7	many	CASSRSTGNYEQYF	TGTGCCAGCAGCCGATCGACAGGGAACTACGAGCAGTACTTC
.	TRBV6-6	TRBJ1-1	.	CASRRGENTEAFF	TGTGCCAGCAGACGCGGGGAGAACACTGAAGCTTTCTTT
.	TRBV6-2/TRBV6-3	TRBJ2-1	many	CASSYSAKGQFF	TGTGCCAGCAGTTACTCGGCCAAAGGGCAGTTCTTC
TRBD1	TRBV10-3	TRBJ2-7	many	CASGQDYEQYF	TGTGCCTCGGGACAGGACTACGAGCAGTACTTC
TRBD2	TRBV29-1	TRBJ2-1	many	CSVASVAGVVEQFF	TGCAGCGTTGCGTCGGTAGCGGGAGTAGTTGAGCAGTTCTTC
.	TRBV6-1	TRBJ1-6	many	CASRLSGVNSPLHF	TGTGCCAGCAGATTATCGGGAGTAAATTCACCCCTCCACTTT
.	TRBV18	TRBJ2-3	.	CASSPARSTDTQYF	TGTGCCAGCTCACCAGCTCGTAGCACAGATACGCAGTATTTT
.	TRBV4-2	TRBJ2-2	many	CASSRDSPGTGELFF	TGTGCCAGCAGCCGAGACAGCCCTGGGACCGGGGAGCTGTTTTTT
TRBD1	TRBV18	TRBJ2-5	few	CASSPQGAETQYF	TGTGCCAGCTCACCACAGGGGGCAGAGACCCAGTACTTC
.	TRBV20-1	TRBJ1-1	few	CSANKDTGGGSAFF	TGCAGCGCCAATAAGGACACAGGAGGAGGATCGGCTTTCTTT
.	TRBV4-1	TRBJ2-5	many	CASSIGGQETQYF	TGCGCCAGCAGCATCGGGGGCCAAGAGACCCAGTACTTC
TRBD1	TRBV12-3/TRBV12-4	TRBJ2-7	many	CASSLAGQGNHEQYF	TGTGCCAGCAGTTTAGCGGGACAGGGGAATCACGAGCAGTACTTC
.	TRBV20-1	TRBJ2-7	many	CSAGLEHEQYF	TGCAGTGCTGGTCTAGAGCACGAGCAGTACTTC
.	TRBV12-3/TRBV12-4	TRBJ1-2	.	CAITPLGGHGYGCTF	.
.	TRBV4-1	TRBJ2-2	many	CASSPGRAAGELFF	TGCGCCAGCAGCCCGGGCCGGGCGGCCGGGGAGCTGTTTTTT
TRBD2	TRBV7-2	TRBJ2-1	many	CASSLAPTLAGVGNEQFF	TGTGCCAGCAGCTTAGCACCGACCCTAGCGGGAGTGGGCAATGAGCAGTTCTTC
.	TRBV27	TRBJ2-1	.	CASSYRTTYSYNEQFF	TGTGCCAGCAGTTACCGGACTACCTATTCCTACAATGAGCAGTTCTTC
TRBD1	TRBV19	TRBJ1-5	few	CASSITGGGSNQPQHF	TGTGCCAGTAGTATAACAGGGGGCGGCAGCAATCAGCCCCAGCATTTT
.	TRBV3-1	TRBJ2-1	.	CASSQDAGAASYNEQFF	TGTGCCAGCAGCCAAGATGCTGGCGCGGCTTCCTACAATGAGCAGTTCTTC
.	TRBV6-5	TRBJ2-7	many	CASSYSNFPSYEQYF	TGTGCCAGCAGTTACTCGAACTTCCCTTCCTACGAGCAGTACTTC
.	TRBV4-1	TRBJ2-2	many	CASSLHPHSTGELFF	TGCGCCAGCAGCTTGCATCCACATTCGACCGGGGAGCTGTTTTTT
.	TRBV30	TRBJ2-2	few	CAWSVQIFSGELFF	TGTGCCTGGAGTGTACAGATATTCTCCGGGGAGCTGTTTTTT
.	TRBV7-9	TRBJ1-6	many	CASSYEWNSPLHF	TGTGCCAGCAGCTACGAGTGGAATTCACCCCTCCACTTT
TRBD1	TRBV28	TRBJ2-5	.	CASTTGGLGETQYF	TGTGCCAGCACGACAGGGGGCTTAGGGGAGACCCAGTACTTC
TRBD2	TRBV7-8	TRBJ2-3	many	CASSSHSGSTDTQYF	TGTGCCAGCAGCTCACATAGCGGGAGCACAGATACGCAGTATTTT
.	TRBV2	TRBJ2-2	many	CASSETFTGELFF	TGTGCCAGCAGTGAGACTTTCACCGGGGAGCTGTTTTTT
.	TRBV30	TRBJ2-1	.	CAWTRSSYNERFF	TGTGCCTGGACTAGAAGCTCCTACAATGAGCGGTTCTTC
TRBD1	TRBV7-8	TRBJ2-7	many	CASSPSGQGSYEQYF	TGTGCCAGCAGCCCCTCCGGACAGGGATCCTACGAGCAGTACTTC
.	TRBV19	TRBJ2-1	many	CASSPTERLYNEQFF	TGTGCCAGTAGCCCGACGGAGCGCCTCTACAATGAGCAGTTCTTC
.	TRBV2	TRBJ2-3	many	CATTQGGTQYF	TGTGCCACTACGCAGGGCGGGACGCAGTATTTT
TRBD2	TRBV30	TRBJ2-7	many	CAWSVMGGSYEQYF	TGTGCCTGGAGTGTAATGGGAGGGTCCTACGAGCAGTACTTC
.	TRBV30	TRBJ1-3	.	CAWSAGATGNTIYF	TGTGCCTGGAGTGCAGGGGCAACGGGAAACACCATATATTTT
.	TRBV30	TRBJ2-5	.	CAWTRRQETQYF	TGTGCCTGGACTAGGAGACAGGAGACCCAGTACTTC
.	TRBV15	TRBJ2-1	many	CATSRDEAEQFF	TGTGCCACCAGCAGAGATGAAGCTGAGCAGTTCTTC
.	TRBV6-1	TRBJ2-1	many	CASSELGIAASGNEQFF	TGTGCCAGCAGTGAATTAGGTATAGCGGCCAGCGGTAATGAGCAGTTCTTC
.	TRBV15	TRBJ1-2	many	CATSIGVANYGYTF	TGTGCCACCAGCATAGGCGTCGCTAACTATGGCTACACCTTC
.	TRBV12-3/TRBV12-4	TRBJ2-5	few	CASSLALVKETQYF	TGTGCCAGCAGTTTAGCACTGGTGAAAGAGACCCAGTACTTC
.	TRBV4-1	TRBJ1-2	.	CASSQEGVFGYTF	TGCGCCAGCAGCCAAGAAGGCGTGTTTGGCTACACCTTC
.	TRBV29-1	TRBJ2-5	.	CSVEVLVQETQYF	TGCAGCGTTGAAGTCCTGGTCCAAGAGACCCAGTACTTC
.	TRBV5-1	TRBJ2-3	few	CAGSLDTTDTQYF	TGCGCCGGCAGCTTGGATACCACAGATACGCAGTATTTT
.	TRBV6-5	TRBJ2-5	many	CASSYGGVDKGETQYF	TGTGCCAGCAGTTATGGCGGGGTGGATAAAGGGGAGACCCAGTACTTC
.	TRBV9	TRBJ2-2	many	CASSFVDIAGELFF	TGTGCCAGCAGCTTTGTGGACATCGCCGGGGAGCTGTTTTTT
.	TRBV4-2	TRBJ2-1	many	CASSQGGWGTDKREQFF	TGTGCCAGCAGCCAAGGGGGTTGGGGGACCGACAAACGTGAGCAGTTCTTC
TRBD2	TRBV9	TRBJ2-5	many	CASSGPLAGVSQETQYF	TGTGCCAGCAGCGGGCCCCTAGCGGGAGTTTCCCAAGAGACCCAGTACTTC
TRBD1	TRBV4-3	TRBJ1-3	.	CASSQDRSGTGSGNTIYF	TGCGCCAGCAGCCAAGATCGGTCAGGGACAGGATCGGGAAACACCATATATTTT
.	TRBV28	TRBJ2-4	few	CASSFWEQNIQYF	TGTGCCAGCAGTTTTTGGGAACAAAACATTCAGTACTTC
.	TRBV4-2	TRBJ2-7	many	CASSQDQRRGRHEQYF	TGTGCCAGCAGCCAAGACCAAAGGAGGGGTAGGCACGAGCAGTACTTC
TRBD1	TRBV28	TRBJ1-4	few	CASGQDRAEKLFF	TGTGCCAGCGGTCAAGACAGGGCCGAAAAACTGTTTTTT
.	TRBV28	TRBJ2-3	.	CASRFTQDTDTQYF	TGTGCCAGCCGATTCACCCAGGACACAGATACGCAGTATTTT
.	TRBV28	TRBJ1-4	few	CASSPRRGRGREKLFF	TGTGCCAGCAGTCCCAGGAGGGGCAGGGGTCGGGAAAAACTGTTTTTT
.	TRBV6-4	TRBJ2-4	.	CASSSRELANIQYF	TGTGCCAGCAGTTCCCGGGAGCTGGCGAACATTCAGTACTTC
TRBD2	TRBV11-2	TRBJ2-7	many	CASSKWGGGLAGVEEQYF	TGTGCCAGCAGCAAGTGGGGGGGAGGACTAGCGGGAGTCGAGGAGCAGTACTTC